These 5 T cell receptor beta chains share one sample of origin, sequenced in a study of beta chain features in type 1 diabetes. Investigators reverse transcribed all isolated RNA, so they sequenced expressed TCRB transcripts. The data were produced by immunoSEQ multiplex PCR, yet TCRdb's version contains in-frame clones alone and is incomplete. In the table there are nearly 350,000 clones, 7.5% to 9% of which are singletons. What was sequenced was central memory CD4+ T cells from blood. Receptors originate from a woman aged 18 to 35 in good health.

This clone was seen many times. The rearrangement links TRBV4-3 to TRBJ2-1, with 7 bases lining up with TRBD1. CDR3 size: 13 residues. In germline, CDR1 is LGHNA, CDR2 YSLEER. V dropped 3 bases and J dropped 10; count of bases not matched to a gene: 6. The CDR3 protein is CASSHGQVGEQFF. The CDR3 region has the DNA TGCGCCAGCAGCCACGGACAGGTTGGGGAGCAGTTCTTC.

The gene calls are TRBV5-1 and TRBJ2-5; perhaps TRBD1 as D (7 bases). The CDR3 length is 14 residues. Trimming shortened V by 2 bases and J by 5 bases, and 13 bases separated the two germline ends. Germline loops: CDR1 SGHRS, CDR2 YFSETQ. This CDR3 is CASSFGGGEETQYF. The CDR3 region has the DNA TGCGCCAGCAGCTTCGGAGGGGGCGAGGAGACCCAGTACTTC.

A note on this clone: Other DNA sequences in this specimen translate into the identical CDR3. The chain is built from TRBV15 and TRBJ1-5, with D perhaps matching TRBD1 (6 bases). Germline V gives CDR1 LNHNV, CDR2 YYDKDF (reference sequence). Between the trimmed V and J ends, which lost 0 bases and 6 bases, there was a span of 12 bases. The CDR3 consists of 15 residues. CDR3 DNA sequence: TGTGCCACCAGCAGAGATCGGGGGGGCGGTCAGCCCCAGCATTTT. Residues: CATSRDRGGGQPQHF. The variable domain in full, completed from reference TRBV15 and TRBJ1-5, reads DAMVIQNPRYQVTQFGKPVTLSCSQTLNHNVMYWYQQKSSQAPKLLFHYYDKDFNNEADTPDNFQSRRPNTSFCFLDIRSPGLGDTAMYLCATSRDRGGGQPQHFGDGTRLSIL.

The CDR3 DNA reads as TGTGCCAGCAGCCCCGACGGAAACTATGGCTACACCTTC. As protein: CASSPDGNYGYTF. This rearrangement joins TRBV7-2 to TRBJ1-2, with D hard to call. From germline, CDR1 is SGHTA and CDR2 FQGNSA. The length of the CDR3 is 13 residues. The germline V and J ends were trimmed by 5 bases and 2 bases, with 9 bases remaining between them.

The rearrangement uses TRBV5-4 and TRBJ2-1, with D possibly being TRBD1 or TRBD2 (6 bases each). The CDR3 extends over 15 amino acids. V shed 2 bases and J shed 6 bases, with 15 bases lying between them. Germline V gene lookup returns CDR1 SGHNT and CDR2 YYREEE (reference sequence). The CDR3 region has the DNA TGTGCCAGCAGCTTCGGAGGAGGGGGGAGCAATGAGCAGTTCTTC. Its protein is CASSFGGGGSNEQFF.